This section outlines one T cell receptor beta chain sequence together with its context. The antigen remains unidentified. The source of the sample is a study of siplizumab effects on memory and regulatory T cells. Whole-study results and caveats: Mappable alloreactive CD4+ clones averaged approximately 69% Treg-derived with siplizumab versus 26.9% in controls. Naive T cells were seen as more diverse than memory cells and as major alloresponse contributors.

This CDR3 comprises 17 residues. Trimming pared 6 bases from V and 2 bases from J, leaving 17 bases between. Germline loops: CDR1 WSHSY, CDR2 SAAADI. Approximately 100,000 TCR templates were measured in each sample. Measured with immunoSEQ multiplex PCR; TCRdb has only the in-frame clones, and not every one. The sample includes some 100,000 clones, just over 90% seen only once; the top ten take approximately 0.71%. This sequence originates from a human donor in good health. The sequenced sample consisted of Tregs sorted from blood. The chain is built from TRBV10-2 and TRBJ2-6; perhaps TRBD2 as D (5 bases). The CDR3 sequence: CASRGSVRVTGANVLTF. In DNA, the CDR3 is TGCGCCAGCAGGGGGTCTGTGAGGGTAACTGGGGCCAACGTCCTGACTTTC.